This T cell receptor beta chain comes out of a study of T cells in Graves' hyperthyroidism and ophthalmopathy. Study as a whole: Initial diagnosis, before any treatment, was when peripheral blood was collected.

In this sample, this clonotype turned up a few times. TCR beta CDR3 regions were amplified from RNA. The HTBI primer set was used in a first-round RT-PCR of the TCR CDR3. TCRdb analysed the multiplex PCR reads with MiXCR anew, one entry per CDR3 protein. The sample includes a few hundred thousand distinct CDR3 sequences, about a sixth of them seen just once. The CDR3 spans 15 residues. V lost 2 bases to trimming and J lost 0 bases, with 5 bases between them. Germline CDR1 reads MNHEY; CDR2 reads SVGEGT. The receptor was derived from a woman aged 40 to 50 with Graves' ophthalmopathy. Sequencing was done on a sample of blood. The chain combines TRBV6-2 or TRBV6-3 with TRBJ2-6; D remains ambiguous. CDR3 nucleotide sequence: TGTGCCAGCAGTTACACGGACTCTGGGGCCAACGTCCTGACTTTC. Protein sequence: CASSYTDSGANVLTF.